What follows is one TCR beta chain and its context. Trimming stripped 2 bases from V and 6 bases from J, with 4 bases between. The CDR3 extends over 11 amino acids. Germline assignment: CDR1 MGHDK and CDR2 SYGVNS. The source of the sample is a study of T cell changes during pregnancy in multiple sclerosis. Sequenced by immunoSEQ multiplex PCR; TCRdb stores in-frame clones only, minus some. The repertoire has approximately 13,000 clones, approximately 87% of them found once; the top ten carry approximately 12%. The J gene is TRBJ1-1, the V gene TRBV25-1; D ambiguous. This clonotype was sampled from a female donor in good health, enrolled as a control in a pregnancy study. The starting material was CD8+ T cells from peripheral blood mononuclear cells, obtained after pregnancy. CDR3 amino acids: CASSEGPEAFF. DNA for the CDR3: TGTGCCAGCAGTGAAGGCCCTGAAGCTTTCTTT.